This T cell receptor (beta chain) stems from a study of T cell responses to AZD1222 COVID-19 vaccine (dated by TCRdb to 2020 to 2022). Looking at the study overall: TCR sequencing was performed for more than 230 trial participants, of whom 200 to 220 were given two doses of AZD1222 and 26 were given two doses of MenACWY control vaccine. Trial participants were enrolled into age subgroups of 18-55, 56-69 and 70-plus years, which contained roughly 140, 27 and 60 TCR-sequenced participants, respectively.

Concerning this clone: It lacks a known antigen. Base qualities were left out, and no much larger clone turns up one base away.

The CDR3 regions of human TCRbeta chains were analyzed by immunosequencing. In the authors' own workflow: Repertoire TCRs were checked for matches against a reference library of SARS-CoV-2-specific TCRs that had been generated using the MIRA antigen-specificity platform. Breadth was defined as the fraction of unique TCRs that were SARS-CoV-2-associated. Depth was defined as the fraction of total T cells that were SARS-CoV-2-associated. Using the MIRA data, every spike-specific TCR was mapped to the spike region that the TCR reacted to and assigned to either a CD4 or a CD8 class. Log10-transformed breadth and depth values were compared by one-way ANOVA with Sidak's multiple comparisons tests. TCRdb provides this immuneACCESS table in a form limited to in-frame rearrangements. Some clones are lacking; in checked studies, under half of them reflect an unresolved V gene, and why the rest are absent is not known. D and trimming come from the DNA, and the V and J calls and clone size come from that table. This sample gives under 110,000 clones in total; about 89% of them show up just once. The ten largest clonotypes hold roughly 10% of the sample.

The meaning of the sample's time point label: about 28 days (+/-7) after the second vaccine dose. Because spike-specific TCR depth and breadth did not differ between the two schedules, AZD1222 recipients who got a second dose at roughly 4 weeks were pooled with those who got a second dose at roughly 12 weeks. Vaccinee samples came from UK trials COV001 and COV002, including a single-blind randomized controlled phase 2/3 trial of AZD1222 (ChAdOx1 nCoV-19) in healthy adults. For TCRbeta chain sequencing, PBMC samples were collected from trial participants at day 0 and at day 28 after the second dose. Overall study outcomes, separate from this receptor: Conclusions about previously exposed vaccinees were limited because only six AZD1222 recipients were SARS-CoV-2 seropositive at baseline. The 56-69-year group was small, and its depth increase did not reach significance, likely because of low power. CD4 TCRs associated with the vaccine covered the entire spike protein, and the dominant responses were in regions 160-218 and 743-854. Reportedly, close to half of the unique spike-specific TCRs recognized epitopes lying outside the regions that are mutated in the B.1.351 and B.1.1.7 variants. No day 14 peak-response samples were available, so repertoires were characterized only after the peak T cell response. Participants were mostly white British and included more females than males, and it was suggested by the authors that clonal diversity may have been underestimated. A significant rise in spike-specific TCR breadth and depth was observed after two AZD1222 doses relative to day 0 and relative to MenACWY recipients.

The junction carries 13 bases between V and J, which are trimmed by 9 bases and 0 bases respectively. The CDR3 spans 13 residues, from the cysteine through the phenylalanine. Of all the DNA, just the CDR3 is kept, 39 bases in frame from base 1. The germline V gene sets CDR1 to SGHRS and CDR2 to YFSETQ. This receptor was identified in an adult who received the AZD1222 COVID-19 vaccine. The V gene is TRBV5-1 and the J gene is TRBJ2-7; the D gene is possibly TRBD2, with 6 bases matching. The specimen was peripheral blood, collected 28 days after the second AZD1222 dose. The CDR3 protein is CATTDGSSYEQYF. The DNA sequence reads TGCGCCACCACGGACGGGAGCTCCTACGAGCAGTACTTC. Here the CDR3 is joined to the reference TRBV5-1 and TRBJ2-7 genes, and the full variable domain is: KAGVTQTPRYLIKTRGQQVTLSCSPISGHRSVSWYQQTPGQGLQFLFEYFSETQRNKGNFPGRFSGRQFSNSRSEMNVSTLELGDSALYLCATTDGSSYEQYFGPGTRLTVT.